This T cell receptor beta chain was captured by sequencing in a study of cytomegalovirus exposure and HLA in healthy donors. The CDR3 extends over 14 amino acids. Germline V gene lookup returns CDR1 SEHNR and CDR2 FQNEAQ (reference sequence). V was pared by 5 bases and J by 6 bases, with 14 bases between. PCR was performed using 60 Vbeta and 13 Jbeta primers. This table comes from immunoSEQ multiplex PCR, and its TCRdb copy is limited to in-frame clones, with some not included. The sample carries under 130,000 clones, around 80% recorded once. This clone was detected only a few times. The source is a woman in her late teens or twenties in good health and CMV-seropositive. V gene TRBV7-9 combines with J gene TRBJ2-1; D may be TRBD1 (6 bases). The specimen sequenced was PBMCs. The CDR3 is CASSSGVTGNEQFF. CDR3 DNA sequence: TGTGCCAGCAGCAGTGGGGTGACAGGCAATGAGCAGTTCTTC.